One and the same sample provided the 7 T cell receptor beta chains below, sequenced in a study of graft-versus-host responses after intestinal transplantation. Assay: immunoSEQ multiplex PCR; the TCRdb copy retains only in-frame clones and omits some. Among just over 40,000 clones, around 96% were seen once, and the ten largest hold roughly 0.58%. These receptors lack a known antigen. Sequencing used unstimulated CD8+ T cells sorted from spleen or lymph node cells, obtained before transplant. All receptors derive from a human donor who was the organ donor for an intestinal transplant.

The gene calls are TRBV5-6 and TRBJ2-5, with D perhaps TRBD1 (5 bases). The CDR3 length is 14 residues. Germline CDR1 and CDR2: SGHDT and YYEEEE. V was shortened by 4 bases and J by 4 bases, with 14 bases between the two germline ends. The CDR3 loop is CASSQASGRETQYF. DNA of the CDR3: TGTGCCAGCAGCCAGGCCTCAGGGCGAGAGACCCAGTACTTC. The full variable domain, its missing parts supplied by reference TRBV5-6 and TRBJ2-5, is DAGVTQSPTHLIKTRGQQVTLRCSPKSGHDTVSWYQQALGQGPQFIFQYYEEEERQRGNFPDRFSGHQFPNYSSELNVNALLLGDSALYLCASSQASGRETQYFGPGTRLLVL.

The CDR3 bases are TGTGCCAGCAGCGCTGGGGGGGATAACACCGGGGAGCTGTTTTTT. It is translated as CASSAGGDNTGELFF. This chain joins TRBV6-4 and TRBJ2-2; 7 positions agree with TRBD2. The CDR3 totals 15 residues. Germline lookup yields CDR1 MRHNA and CDR2 SNTAGT. V dropped 6 bases and J dropped 2; count of bases not matched to a gene: 6.

The rearrangement links TRBV19 to TRBJ2-1; D tentatively fits TRBD1 or TRBD2 (5 bases each). CDR1 and CDR2 (germline): LNHDA, SQIVND (reference sequence). V lost 5 bases and J 2 bases, leaving 10 bases between the germline ends. The CDR3 contains 14 residues. CDR3: CASSFQGAYNEQFF. CDR3 DNA: TGTGCCAGTAGTTTTCAGGGAGCCTACAATGAGCAGTTCTTC.

The CDR3: CASSLVGAIETQYF. In DNA, the CDR3 is TGTGCCAGCAGCTTAGTAGGGGCCATAGAGACCCAGTACTTC. The rearrangement links TRBV7-9 to TRBJ2-5, with D possibly being TRBD1 (5 bases). Trimming cost V 1 base and J 4 bases, with 10 bases left between them. Germline V lookup: CDR1 SEHNR, CDR2 FQNEAQ (reference sequence). This CDR3 region has 14 residues.

The chain carries TRBV9 and TRBJ2-1; no clear D. The CDR3 extends over 12 amino acids. Trimming took 3 bases from V and 4 from J, leaving 5 bases between them. Germline assignment: CDR1 SGDLS and CDR2 YYNGEE. The CDR3 nucleotides are TGTGCCAGCAGCGCTCCGTACAATGAGCAGTTCTTC. Translation: CASSAPYNEQFF.

The V gene is TRBV4-1, the J gene TRBJ2-7; D possibly corresponds to TRBD1 (6 bases). With 5 bases removed from V and 3 bases from J, the gap between germline ends came to 17 bases. The CDR3 runs to 15 residues. Germline CDR1 is MGHRA and CDR2 is YSYEKL. DNA for the CDR3: TGCGCCAGCAGCGACGGACAGCATGGTTACTACGAGCAGTACTTC. It is translated as CASSDGQHGYYEQYF.

The chain joins TRBV4-3 to TRBJ2-3; no clear D. The CDR3 runs 13 residues. Germline-derived CDR1 and CDR2 are LGHNA and YSLEER. V was trimmed by 1 base and J by 0 bases, leaving 2 bases between them. The CDR3 spells CASSQASTDTQYF. The CDR3 DNA is TGCGCCAGCAGCCAAGCTAGCACAGATACGCAGTATTTT.